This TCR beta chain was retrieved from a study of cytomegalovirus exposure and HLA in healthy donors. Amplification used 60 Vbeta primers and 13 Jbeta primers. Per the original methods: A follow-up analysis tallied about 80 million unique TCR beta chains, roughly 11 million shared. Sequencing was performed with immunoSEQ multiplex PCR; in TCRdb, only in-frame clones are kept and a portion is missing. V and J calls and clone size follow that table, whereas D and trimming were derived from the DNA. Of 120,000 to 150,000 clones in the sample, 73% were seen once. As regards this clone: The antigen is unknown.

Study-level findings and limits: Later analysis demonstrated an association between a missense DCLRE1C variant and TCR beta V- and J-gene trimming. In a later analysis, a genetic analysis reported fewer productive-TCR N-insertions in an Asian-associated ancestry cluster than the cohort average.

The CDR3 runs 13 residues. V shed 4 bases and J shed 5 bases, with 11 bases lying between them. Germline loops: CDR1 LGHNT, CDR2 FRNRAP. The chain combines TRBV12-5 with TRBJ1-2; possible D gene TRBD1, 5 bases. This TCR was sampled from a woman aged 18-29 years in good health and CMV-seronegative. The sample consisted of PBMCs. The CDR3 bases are TGTGCTAGTGGTTCCCAGACAGATTATGGCTACACCTTC. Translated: CASGSQTDYGYTF.